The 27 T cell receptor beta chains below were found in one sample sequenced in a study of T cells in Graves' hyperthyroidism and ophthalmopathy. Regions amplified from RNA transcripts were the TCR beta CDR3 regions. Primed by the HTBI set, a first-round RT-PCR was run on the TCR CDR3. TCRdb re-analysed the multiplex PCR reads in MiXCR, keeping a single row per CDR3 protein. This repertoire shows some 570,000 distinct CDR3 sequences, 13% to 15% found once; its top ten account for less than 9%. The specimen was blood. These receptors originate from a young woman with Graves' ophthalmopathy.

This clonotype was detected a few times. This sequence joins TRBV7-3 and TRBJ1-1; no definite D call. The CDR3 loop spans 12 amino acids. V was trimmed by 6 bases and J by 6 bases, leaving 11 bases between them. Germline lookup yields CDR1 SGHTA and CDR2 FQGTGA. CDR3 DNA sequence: TGTGCCAGCAGGGATTCTTATCCTGAAGCTTTCTTT. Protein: CASRDSYPEAFF.

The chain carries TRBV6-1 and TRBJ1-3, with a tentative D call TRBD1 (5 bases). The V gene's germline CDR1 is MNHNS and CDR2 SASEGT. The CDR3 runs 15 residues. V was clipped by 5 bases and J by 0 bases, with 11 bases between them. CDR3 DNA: TGTGCCAGCAGTCGGGGGACCTTCTCTGGAAACACCATATATTTT. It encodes CASSRGTFSGNTIYF.

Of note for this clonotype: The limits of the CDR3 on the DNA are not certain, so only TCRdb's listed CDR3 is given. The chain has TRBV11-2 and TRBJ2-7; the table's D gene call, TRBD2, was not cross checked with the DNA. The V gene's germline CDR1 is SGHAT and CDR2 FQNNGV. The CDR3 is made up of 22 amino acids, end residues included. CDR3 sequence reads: CASSFYICSARGERGSSYEQYF.

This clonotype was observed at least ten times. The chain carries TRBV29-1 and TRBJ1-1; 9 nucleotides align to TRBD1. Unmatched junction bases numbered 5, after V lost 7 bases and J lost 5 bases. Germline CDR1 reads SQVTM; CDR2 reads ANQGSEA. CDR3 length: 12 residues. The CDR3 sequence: CSGGQGKTEAFF. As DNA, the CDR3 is TGCAGCGGCGGACAGGGGAAGACTGAAGCTTTCTTT.

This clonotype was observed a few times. CDR3 sequence reads: CASSLSGGRKTLFF. Written as DNA, the CDR3 is TGTGCCAGCAGTTTATCAGGCGGGAGGAAAACTCTGTTTTTT. This chain uses TRBV27 with TRBJ1-4; D remains unclear. Trimming removed 0 bases at V and 14 bases at J, with 16 bases between. The CDR3 covers 14 residues. Germline assignment: CDR1 MNHEY and CDR2 SMNVEV (reference sequence).

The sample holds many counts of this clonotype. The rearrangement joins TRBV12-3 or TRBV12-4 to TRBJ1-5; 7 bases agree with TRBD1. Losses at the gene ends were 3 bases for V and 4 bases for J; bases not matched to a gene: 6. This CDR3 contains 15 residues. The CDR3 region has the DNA TGTGCCAGCAGTTTCGGGGAGGGGGCGAATCAGCCCCAGCATTTT. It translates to CASSFGEGANQPQHF.

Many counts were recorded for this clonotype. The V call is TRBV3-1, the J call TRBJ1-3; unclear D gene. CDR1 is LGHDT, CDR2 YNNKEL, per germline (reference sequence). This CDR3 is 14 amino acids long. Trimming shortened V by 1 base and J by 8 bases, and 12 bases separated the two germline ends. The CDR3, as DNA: TGTGCCAGCAGCCAAGGGACGCTGTCGGACACCATATATTTT. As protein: CASSQGTLSDTIYF.

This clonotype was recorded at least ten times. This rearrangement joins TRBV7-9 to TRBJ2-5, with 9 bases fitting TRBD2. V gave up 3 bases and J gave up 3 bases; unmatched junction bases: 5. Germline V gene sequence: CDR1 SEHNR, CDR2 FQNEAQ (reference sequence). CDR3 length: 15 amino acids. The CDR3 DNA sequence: TGTGCCAGCAGCTTCCCGACTAGCGGAGAAGAGACCCAGTACTTC. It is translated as CASSFPTSGEETQYF.

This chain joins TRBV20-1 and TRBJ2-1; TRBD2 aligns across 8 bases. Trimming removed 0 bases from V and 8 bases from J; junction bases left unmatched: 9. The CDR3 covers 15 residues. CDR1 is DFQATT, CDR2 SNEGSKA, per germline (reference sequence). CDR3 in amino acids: CSARDRAGGGDEQFF. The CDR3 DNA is TGCAGTGCTAGAGATAGGGCGGGAGGAGGAGATGAGCAGTTCTTC.

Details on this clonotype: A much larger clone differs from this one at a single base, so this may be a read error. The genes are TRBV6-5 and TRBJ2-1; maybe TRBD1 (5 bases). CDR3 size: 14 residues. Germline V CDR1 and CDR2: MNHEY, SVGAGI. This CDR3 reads CAGSYLDRNNEQFF. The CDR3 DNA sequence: TGTGCCGGCAGTTACCTAGACAGAAACAATGAGCAGTTCTTC.

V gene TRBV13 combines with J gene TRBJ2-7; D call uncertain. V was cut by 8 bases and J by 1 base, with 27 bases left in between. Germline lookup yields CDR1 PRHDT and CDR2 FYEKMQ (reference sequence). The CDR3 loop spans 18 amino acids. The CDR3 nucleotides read TGTGCCAGCTCACCACTGGGCGGCCAACGCGGTACGTCCTACGAGCAGTACTTC. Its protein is CASSPLGGQRGTSYEQYF.

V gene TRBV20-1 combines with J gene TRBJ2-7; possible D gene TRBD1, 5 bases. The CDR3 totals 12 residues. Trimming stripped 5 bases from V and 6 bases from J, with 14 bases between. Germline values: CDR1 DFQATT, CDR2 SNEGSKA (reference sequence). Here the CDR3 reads CSAAIRVGEQYF. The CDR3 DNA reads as TGCAGTGCTGCGATCAGGGTTGGCGAGCAGTACTTC.

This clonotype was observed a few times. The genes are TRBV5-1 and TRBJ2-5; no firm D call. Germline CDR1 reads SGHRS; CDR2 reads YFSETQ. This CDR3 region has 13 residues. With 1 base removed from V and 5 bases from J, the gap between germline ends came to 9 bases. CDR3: CASSLSVRETQYF. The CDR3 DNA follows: TGCGCCAGCAGCTTGAGCGTTCGGGAGACCCAGTACTTC.

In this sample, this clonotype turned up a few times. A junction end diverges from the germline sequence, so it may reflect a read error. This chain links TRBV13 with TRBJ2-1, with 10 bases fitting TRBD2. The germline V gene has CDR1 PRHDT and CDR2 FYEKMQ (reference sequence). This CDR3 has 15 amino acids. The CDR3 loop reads CASSSGLAVPNEQSF. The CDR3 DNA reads TGTGCCAGCAGCAGCGGACTAGCGGTCCCCAATGAGCAGTCCTTC.

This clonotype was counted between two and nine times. The CDR3 protein is CASSQAAGGHEKLFF. CDR3 sequence (DNA): TGCGCCAGCAGCCAAGCGGCCGGGGGCCATGAAAAACTGTTTTTT. The rearrangement links TRBV4-3 to TRBJ1-4; D perhaps matches TRBD1 (6 bases). CDR1 and CDR2 from the germline V gene are LGHNA and YSLEER. Trimming removed 1 base at V and 6 bases at J, with 12 bases between. The CDR3 contains 15 residues.

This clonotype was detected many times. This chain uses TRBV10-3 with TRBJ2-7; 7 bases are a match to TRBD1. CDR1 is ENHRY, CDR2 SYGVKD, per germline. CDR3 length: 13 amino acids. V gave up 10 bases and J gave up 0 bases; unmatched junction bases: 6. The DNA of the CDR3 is TGTGCCACGATCGGGACAGACTCCTACGAGCAGTACTTC. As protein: CATIGTDSYEQYF.

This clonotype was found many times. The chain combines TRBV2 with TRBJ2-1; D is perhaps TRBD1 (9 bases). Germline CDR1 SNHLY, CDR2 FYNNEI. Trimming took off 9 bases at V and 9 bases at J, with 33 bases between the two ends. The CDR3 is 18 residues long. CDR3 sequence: CASHPGQGSLTSVTEQFF. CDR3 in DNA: TGTGCCAGTCATCCGGGACAGGGTTCATTGACTAGCGTAACTGAGCAGTTCTTC.

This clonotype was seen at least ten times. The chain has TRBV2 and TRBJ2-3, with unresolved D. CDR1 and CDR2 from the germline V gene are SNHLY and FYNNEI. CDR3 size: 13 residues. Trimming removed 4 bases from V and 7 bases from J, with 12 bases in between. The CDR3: CASSAGVGNTQYF. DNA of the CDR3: TGTGCCAGCAGTGCAGGCGTTGGGAATACGCAGTATTTT.

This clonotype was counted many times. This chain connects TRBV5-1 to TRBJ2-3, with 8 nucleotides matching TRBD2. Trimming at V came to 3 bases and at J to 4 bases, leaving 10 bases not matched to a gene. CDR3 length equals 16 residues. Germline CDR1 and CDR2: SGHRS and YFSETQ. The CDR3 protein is CASSSGLGRGADTQYF. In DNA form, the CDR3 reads TGCGCCAGCAGCTCGGGACTAGGGAGGGGAGCAGATACGCAGTATTTT.

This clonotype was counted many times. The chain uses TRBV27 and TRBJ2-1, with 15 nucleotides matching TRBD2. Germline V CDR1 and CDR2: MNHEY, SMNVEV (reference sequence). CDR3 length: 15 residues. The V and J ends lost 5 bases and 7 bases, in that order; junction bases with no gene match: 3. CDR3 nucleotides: TGTGCCAGCAGTAGGGGGACTAGCGGGAGGAATGAGCAGTTCTTC. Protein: CASSRGTSGRNEQFF.

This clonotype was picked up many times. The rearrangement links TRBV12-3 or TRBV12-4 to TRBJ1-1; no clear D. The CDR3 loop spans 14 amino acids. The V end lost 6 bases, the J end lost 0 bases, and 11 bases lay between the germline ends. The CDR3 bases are TGTGCCAGCAGCCGAAGTTACATGAACACTGAAGCTTTCTTT. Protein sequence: CASSRSYMNTEAFF.

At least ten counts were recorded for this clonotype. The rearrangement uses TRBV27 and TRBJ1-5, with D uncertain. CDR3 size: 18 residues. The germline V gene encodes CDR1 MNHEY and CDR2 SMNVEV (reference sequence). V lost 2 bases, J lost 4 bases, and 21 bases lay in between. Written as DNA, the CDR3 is TGTGCCAGCAGTTTAAAGGCTCCCATCTTGTTTAGTAATCAGCCCCAGCATTTT. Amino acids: CASSLKAPILFSNQPQHF.

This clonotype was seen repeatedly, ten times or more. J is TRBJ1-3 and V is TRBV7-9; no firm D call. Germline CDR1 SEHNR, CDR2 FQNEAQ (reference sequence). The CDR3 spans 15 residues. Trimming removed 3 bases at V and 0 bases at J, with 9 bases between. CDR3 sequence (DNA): TGTGCCAGCAGCTTCACCCCCCACTCTGGAAACACCATATATTTT. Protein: CASSFTPHSGNTIYF.

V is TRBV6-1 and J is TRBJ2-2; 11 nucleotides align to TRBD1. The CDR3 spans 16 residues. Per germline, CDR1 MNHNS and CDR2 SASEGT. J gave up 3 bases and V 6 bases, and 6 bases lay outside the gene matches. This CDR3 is CASRPGQGVHTGELFF. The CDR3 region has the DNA TGTGCCAGCAGGCCGGGACAGGGGGTCCACACCGGGGAGCTGTTTTTT.

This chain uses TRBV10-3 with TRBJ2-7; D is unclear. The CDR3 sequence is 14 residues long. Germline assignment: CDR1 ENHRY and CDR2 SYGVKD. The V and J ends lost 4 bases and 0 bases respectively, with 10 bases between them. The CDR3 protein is CAISVAESSYEQYF. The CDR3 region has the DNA TGTGCCATCAGTGTGGCGGAAAGCTCCTACGAGCAGTACTTC.

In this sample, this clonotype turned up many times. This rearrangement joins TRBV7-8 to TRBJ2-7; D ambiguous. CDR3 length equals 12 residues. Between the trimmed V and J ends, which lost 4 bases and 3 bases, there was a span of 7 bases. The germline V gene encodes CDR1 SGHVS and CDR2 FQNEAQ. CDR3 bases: TGTGCCAGCAGCTCAGAGTACTACGAGCAGTACTTC. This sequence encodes CASSSEYYEQYF. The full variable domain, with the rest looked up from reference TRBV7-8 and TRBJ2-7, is GAGVSQSPRYKVAKRGQDVALRCDPISGHVSLFWYQQALGQGPEFLTYFQNEAQLDKSGLPSDRFFAERPEGSVSTLKIQRTQQEDSAVYLCASSSEYYEQYFGPGTRLTVT.

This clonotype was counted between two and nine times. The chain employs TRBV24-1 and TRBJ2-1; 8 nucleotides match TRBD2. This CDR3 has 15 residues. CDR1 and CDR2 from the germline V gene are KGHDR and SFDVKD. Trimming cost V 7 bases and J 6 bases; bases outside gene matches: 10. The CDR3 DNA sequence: TGTGCCACCAGGGAAGCGGGAGTAGGGCCCAATGAGCAGTTCTTC. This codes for CATREAGVGPNEQFF.